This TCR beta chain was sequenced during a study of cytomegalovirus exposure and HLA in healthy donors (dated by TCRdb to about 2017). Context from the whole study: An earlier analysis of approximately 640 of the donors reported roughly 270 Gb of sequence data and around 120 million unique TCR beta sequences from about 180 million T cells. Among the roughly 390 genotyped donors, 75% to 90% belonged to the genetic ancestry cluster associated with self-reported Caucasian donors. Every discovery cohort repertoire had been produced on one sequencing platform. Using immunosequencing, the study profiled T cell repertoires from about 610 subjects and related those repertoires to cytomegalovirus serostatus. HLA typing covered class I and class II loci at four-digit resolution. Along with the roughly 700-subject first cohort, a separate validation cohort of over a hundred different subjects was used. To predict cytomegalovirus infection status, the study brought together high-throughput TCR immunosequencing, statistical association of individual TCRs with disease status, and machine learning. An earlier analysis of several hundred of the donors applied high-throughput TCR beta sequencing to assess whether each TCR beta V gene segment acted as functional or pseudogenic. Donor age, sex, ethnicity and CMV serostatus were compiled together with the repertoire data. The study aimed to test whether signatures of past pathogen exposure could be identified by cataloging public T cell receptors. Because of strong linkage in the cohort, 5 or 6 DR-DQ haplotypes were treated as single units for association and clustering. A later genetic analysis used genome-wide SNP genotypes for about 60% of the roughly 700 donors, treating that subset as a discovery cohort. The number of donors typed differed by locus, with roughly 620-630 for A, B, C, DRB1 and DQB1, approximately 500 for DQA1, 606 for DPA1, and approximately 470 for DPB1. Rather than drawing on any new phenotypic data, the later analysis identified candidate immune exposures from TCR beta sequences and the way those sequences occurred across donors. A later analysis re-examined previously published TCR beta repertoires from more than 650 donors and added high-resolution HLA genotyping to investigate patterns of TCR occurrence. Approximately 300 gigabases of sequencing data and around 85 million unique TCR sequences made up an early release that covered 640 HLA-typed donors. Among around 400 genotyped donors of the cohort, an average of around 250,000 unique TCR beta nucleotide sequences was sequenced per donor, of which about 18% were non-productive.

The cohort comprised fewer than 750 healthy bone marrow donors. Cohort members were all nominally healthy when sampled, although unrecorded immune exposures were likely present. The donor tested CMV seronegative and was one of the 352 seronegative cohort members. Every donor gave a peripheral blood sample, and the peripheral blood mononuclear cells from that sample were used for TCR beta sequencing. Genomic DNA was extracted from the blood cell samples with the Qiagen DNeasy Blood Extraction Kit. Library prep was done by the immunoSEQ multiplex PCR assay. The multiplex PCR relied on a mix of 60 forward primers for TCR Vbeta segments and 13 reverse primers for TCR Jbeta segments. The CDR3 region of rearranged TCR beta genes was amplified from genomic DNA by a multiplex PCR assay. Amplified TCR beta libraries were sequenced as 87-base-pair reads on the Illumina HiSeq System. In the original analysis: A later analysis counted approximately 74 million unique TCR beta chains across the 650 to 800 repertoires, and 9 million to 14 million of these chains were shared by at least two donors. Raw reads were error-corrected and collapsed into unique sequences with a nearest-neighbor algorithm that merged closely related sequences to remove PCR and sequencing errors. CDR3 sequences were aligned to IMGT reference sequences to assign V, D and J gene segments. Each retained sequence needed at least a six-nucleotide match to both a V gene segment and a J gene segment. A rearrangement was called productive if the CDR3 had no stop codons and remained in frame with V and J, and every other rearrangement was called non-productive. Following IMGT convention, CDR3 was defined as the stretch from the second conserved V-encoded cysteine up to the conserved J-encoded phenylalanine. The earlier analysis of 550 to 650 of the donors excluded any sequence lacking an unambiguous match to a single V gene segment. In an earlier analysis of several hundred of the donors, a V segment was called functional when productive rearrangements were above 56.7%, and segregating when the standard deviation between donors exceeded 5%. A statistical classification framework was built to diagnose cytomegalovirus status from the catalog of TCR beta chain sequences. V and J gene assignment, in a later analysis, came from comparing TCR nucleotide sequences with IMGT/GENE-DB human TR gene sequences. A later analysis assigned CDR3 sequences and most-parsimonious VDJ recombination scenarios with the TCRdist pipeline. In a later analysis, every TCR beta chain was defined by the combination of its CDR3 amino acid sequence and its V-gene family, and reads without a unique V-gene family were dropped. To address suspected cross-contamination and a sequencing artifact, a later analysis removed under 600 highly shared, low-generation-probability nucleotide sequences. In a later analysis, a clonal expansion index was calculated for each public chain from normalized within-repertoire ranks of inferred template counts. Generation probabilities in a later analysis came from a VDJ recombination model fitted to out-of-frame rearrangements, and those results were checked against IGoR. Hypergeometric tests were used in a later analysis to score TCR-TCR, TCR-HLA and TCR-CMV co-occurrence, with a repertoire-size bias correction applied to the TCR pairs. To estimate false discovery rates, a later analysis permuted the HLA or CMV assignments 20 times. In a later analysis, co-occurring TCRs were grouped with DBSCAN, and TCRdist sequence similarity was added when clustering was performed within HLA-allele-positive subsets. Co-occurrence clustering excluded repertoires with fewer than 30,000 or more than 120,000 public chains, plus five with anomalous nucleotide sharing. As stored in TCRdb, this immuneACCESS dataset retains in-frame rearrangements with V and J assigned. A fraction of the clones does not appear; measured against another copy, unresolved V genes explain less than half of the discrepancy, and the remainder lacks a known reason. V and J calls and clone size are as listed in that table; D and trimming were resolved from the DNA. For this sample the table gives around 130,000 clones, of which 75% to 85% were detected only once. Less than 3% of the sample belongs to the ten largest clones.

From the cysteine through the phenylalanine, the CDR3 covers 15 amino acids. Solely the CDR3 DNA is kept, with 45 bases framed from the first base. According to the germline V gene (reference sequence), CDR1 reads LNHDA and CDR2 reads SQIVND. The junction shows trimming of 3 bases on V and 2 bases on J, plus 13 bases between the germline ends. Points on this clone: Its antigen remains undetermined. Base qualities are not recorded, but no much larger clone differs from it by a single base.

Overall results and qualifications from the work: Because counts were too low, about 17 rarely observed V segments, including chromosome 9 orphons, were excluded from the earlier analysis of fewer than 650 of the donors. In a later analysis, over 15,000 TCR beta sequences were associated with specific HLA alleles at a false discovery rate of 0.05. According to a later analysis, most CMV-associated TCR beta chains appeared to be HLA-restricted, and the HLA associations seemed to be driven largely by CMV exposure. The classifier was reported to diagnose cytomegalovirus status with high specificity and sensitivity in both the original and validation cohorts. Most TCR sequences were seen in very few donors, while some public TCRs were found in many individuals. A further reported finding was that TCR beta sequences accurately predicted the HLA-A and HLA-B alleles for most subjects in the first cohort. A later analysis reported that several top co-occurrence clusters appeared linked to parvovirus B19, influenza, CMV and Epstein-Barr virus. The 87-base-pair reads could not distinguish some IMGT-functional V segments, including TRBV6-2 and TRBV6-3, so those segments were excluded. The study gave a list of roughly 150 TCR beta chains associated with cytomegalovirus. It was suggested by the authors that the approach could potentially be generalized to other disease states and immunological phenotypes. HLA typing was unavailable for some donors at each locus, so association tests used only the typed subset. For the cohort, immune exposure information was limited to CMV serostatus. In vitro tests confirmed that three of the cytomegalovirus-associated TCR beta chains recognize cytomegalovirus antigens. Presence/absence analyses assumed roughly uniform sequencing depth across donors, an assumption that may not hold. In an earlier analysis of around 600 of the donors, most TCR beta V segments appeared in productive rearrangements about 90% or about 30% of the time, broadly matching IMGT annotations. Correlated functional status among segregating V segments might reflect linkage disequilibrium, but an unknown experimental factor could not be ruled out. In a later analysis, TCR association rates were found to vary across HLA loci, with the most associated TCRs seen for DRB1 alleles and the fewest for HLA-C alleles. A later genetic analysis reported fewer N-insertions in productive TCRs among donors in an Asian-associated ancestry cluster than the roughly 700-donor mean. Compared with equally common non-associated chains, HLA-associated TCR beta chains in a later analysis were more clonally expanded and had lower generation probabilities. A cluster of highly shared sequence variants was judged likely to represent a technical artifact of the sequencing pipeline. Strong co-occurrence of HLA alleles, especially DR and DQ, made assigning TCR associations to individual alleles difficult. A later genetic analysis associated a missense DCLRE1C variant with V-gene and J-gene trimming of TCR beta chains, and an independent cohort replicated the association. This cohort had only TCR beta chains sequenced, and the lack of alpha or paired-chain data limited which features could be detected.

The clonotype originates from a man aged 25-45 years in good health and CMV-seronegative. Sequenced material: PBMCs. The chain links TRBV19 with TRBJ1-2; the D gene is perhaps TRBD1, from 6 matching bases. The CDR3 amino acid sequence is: CASSMLDRRNYGYTF. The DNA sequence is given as TGTGCCAGTAGTATGCTGGACAGACGAAACTATGGCTACACCTTC.